Sequencing of this T cell receptor beta chain was carried out in a study of T cell responses to AZD1222 COVID-19 vaccine. On the study more broadly: Samples with a second dose at about 4 or about 12 weeks were pooled together.

As for this clone: The antigen remains unidentified.

The study, taken as a whole, reports: Samples come after the peak T cell response, not at day 14.

Clones were sequenced by immunoSEQ multiplex PCR, and TCRdb holds only the in-frame ones, with some missing. The data contain around 120,000 clones, approximately 90% of them singletons. The material sequenced was peripheral blood, taken on day 0 of AZD1222 vaccination. The receptor was isolated from an adult in good health.

Here the CDR3 DNA reads TGTGCCAGCAGTTTCTCAGGGCTCCAGTACGAGCAGTACTTC. It translates to CASSFSGLQYEQYF. J is TRBJ2-7 and V is TRBV28; D may be TRBD1 (5 bases). Trimming took off 3 bases at V and 4 bases at J, with 13 bases between the two ends. There are 14 residues in the CDR3. Germline CDR1 MDHEN, CDR2 SYDVKM.